This T cell receptor (beta chain) was sequenced in a study of blood T cell repertoires in COVID-19. Study background: The United States, Italy and Spain supplied acute and convalescent COVID-19 samples. In each case, the material was cDNA or gDNA derived from T cells, B-cell-depleted T cells, or PBMCs.

The CDR3 extends over 16 amino acids. In the source study's methods: Reference gene primers were amplified, and this amplification served to estimate nucleated cell counts. Assay used: immunoSEQ multiplex PCR; TCRdb lists only in-frame clones, some missing. Clone size and the V and J calls come from that table; the DNA yielded D and trimming. The sample yields about 250,000 clones, roughly four fifths seen once. Input material: peripheral blood. This TCR was recovered from an elderly man with acute or convalescent COVID-19. V is TRBV1 and J is TRBJ1-1. TRBV1 represents a pseudogene. The CDR3 loop is CTSSQDRPRGGTEAFF. The DNA for the CDR3 is TGCACCAGCAGCCAAGATCGACCGCGAGGCGGCACTGAAGCTTTCTTT.